The next 30 T cell receptor beta chains were all read from a single sample in a study of blood T cell repertoires in COVID-19. Profiled with immunoSEQ multiplex PCR; TCRdb holds only in-frame clones, not every one. This sample yields about 250,000 clones, of which more than 75% are seen a single time; approximately 5% belongs to the top ten. Sequencing was done on a sample of peripheral blood. These receptors were obtained from a woman older than 75 with COVID-19, enrolled during active disease.

The genes are TRBV7-9 and TRBJ1-6; D remains ambiguous. Looked up from germline, CDR1 is SEHNR and CDR2 is FQNEAQ (reference sequence). The CDR3 is 16 amino acids. Trimming took off 5 bases at V and 3 bases at J, with 14 bases between the two ends. CDR3 sequence reads: CASSPSRRDYNSPLHF. Written as DNA, the CDR3 is TGTGCCAGCAGCCCTAGCAGGAGGGACTATAATTCACCCCTCCACTTT. The full variable domain, rest sourced from reference TRBV7-9 and TRBJ1-6, is DTGVSQNPRHKITKRGQNVTFRCDPISEHNRLYWYRQTLGQGPEFLTYFQNEAQLEKSRLLSDRFSAERPKGSFSTLEIQRTEQGDSAMYLCASSPSRRDYNSPLHFGNGTRLTVT.

The rearrangement joins TRBV5-5 to TRBJ1-4, with unresolved D. V was clipped by 5 bases and J by 2 bases, with 10 bases between them. The CDR3 sequence is 14 residues long. Germline values: CDR1 SGHKS, CDR2 YYEKEE (reference sequence). In nucleotides, the CDR3 is TGTGCCAGCAGTTCAGGCCTTACTAATGAAAAACTGTTTTTT. This encodes CASSSGLTNEKLFF. The variable domain in full, with the rest retrieved from reference TRBV5-5 and TRBJ1-4, is DAGVTQSPTHLIKTRGQQVTLRCSPISGHKSVSWYQQVLGQGPQFIFQYYEKEERGRGNFPDRFSARQFPNYSSELNVNALLLGDSALYLCASSSGLTNEKLFFGSGTQLSVL.

V and J are TRBV27 and TRBJ1-3; 7 bases are shared with TRBD1. This CDR3 comprises 16 residues. The trim removed 4 bases at V and 2 bases at J, leaving 8 bases unmatched. In germline, CDR1 is MNHEY, CDR2 SMNVEV (reference sequence). The CDR3 protein is CASSSSGTVTGNTIYF. The CDR3 DNA reads as TGTGCCAGCAGTTCGTCCGGGACAGTAACTGGAAACACCATATATTTT.

The V call is TRBV9, the J call TRBJ2-1, with D possibly TRBD1 on 6 matching bases. Trimming took off 3 bases at V and 12 bases at J, with 22 bases between the two ends. This CDR3 is 15 amino acids long. Germline V gene sequence: CDR1 SGDLS, CDR2 YYNGEE. The CDR3 DNA sequence: TGTGCCAGCAGCGAAACAGGGTTATACTTCCCCACGCAGTTCTTC. As protein: CASSETGLYFPTQFF.

The genes are TRBV20-1 and TRBJ1-1; D remains unclear. CDR1 and CDR2 (germline): DFQATT, SNEGSKA (reference sequence). Trimming took 3 bases from V and 2 from J, leaving 10 bases between them. There are 13 residues in the CDR3. The CDR3 coding sequence is TGCAGTGCTAGTCCCCCCCCAAACACTGAAGCTTTCTTT. It codes for CSASPPPNTEAFF.

The chain recombines TRBV10-3 with TRBJ1-6, with 10 positions matching TRBD1. CDR3 length equals 14 residues. In germline, CDR1 is ENHRY, CDR2 SYGVKD. V gave up 6 bases and J gave up 9 bases; unmatched junction bases: 5. The CDR3 region is CAIRGTGDASPLHF. CDR3 DNA: TGTGCCATCAGGGGGACAGGGGACGCTTCACCCCTCCACTTT.

A note on this clone: A much larger clone differs from this one at a single base, so this may be a read error. This chain joins TRBV5-6 and TRBJ2-2; 7 nucleotides line up with TRBD2. Per the germline V gene, CDR1 is SGHDT and CDR2 is YYEEEE. V lost 0 bases and J lost 2; bases outside the gene matches: 1. The CDR3 contains 15 residues. The DNA for the CDR3 is TGTGCCAGCAGCTTGGCGGGGGGTAACACCGGGGAGCTGTTTTTT. This gives the protein CASSLAGGNTGELFF.

The chain combines TRBV5-1 with TRBJ1-2; D may be TRBD1 (5 bases). Germline-derived CDR1 and CDR2 are SGHRS and YFSETQ. The CDR3 is 15 residues long. V gave up 0 bases and J gave up 0 bases, with 9 bases separating them. In nucleotides, the CDR3 is TGCGCCAGCAGCTTGGGGGGCGCGCCTAACTATGGCTACACCTTC. It is translated as CASSLGGAPNYGYTF.

This CDR3 is CASGFGQTGAFF. DNA for the CDR3: TGTGCCAGCGGTTTCGGACAGACGGGAGCTTTCTTT. This chain uses TRBV6-5 with TRBJ1-1; a weak D match, TRBD1 (6 bases). The CDR3 is made up of 12 amino acids. Germline V lookup: CDR1 MNHEY, CDR2 SVGAGI. V shed 8 bases and J shed 10 bases, with 17 bases lying between them.

The genes are TRBV7-2 and TRBJ1-3; possibly TRBD1 for D (5 bases). This CDR3 spans 14 amino acids. The V end was cut by 3 bases, the J end by 5 bases, with 11 bases between. CDR1 and CDR2 from the germline V gene are SGHTA and FQGNSA. CDR3 in amino acids: CASSFGHLRNTIYF. The CDR3 DNA sequence: TGTGCCAGCAGCTTCGGACACCTCAGAAACACCATATATTTT. Supplemented by reference TRBV7-2 and TRBJ1-3, the full variable domain reads GAGVSQSPSNKVTEKGKDVELRCDPISGHTALYWYRQSLGQGLEFLIYFQGNSAPDKSGLPSDRFSAERTGGSVSTLTIQRTQQEDSAVYLCASSFGHLRNTIYFGEGSWLTVV.

The genes are TRBV10-2 and TRBJ1-4, with 7 bases identical to TRBD1. The CDR3 has 17 residues. J gave up 2 bases and V 4 bases, and 10 bases lay outside the gene matches. Germline CDR1 reads WSHSY; CDR2 reads SAAADI. The CDR3 loop reads CASSGAGGKRTNEKLFF. Here the CDR3 DNA reads TGCGCCAGCAGTGGTGCAGGGGGAAAGCGCACTAATGAAAAACTGTTTTTT.

The rearrangement joins TRBV19 to TRBJ2-3, with TRBD2 identical over 7 bases. V was clipped by 1 base and J by 2 bases; unmatched bases: 6. Germline V gene sequence: CDR1 LNHDA, CDR2 SQIVND (reference sequence). This CDR3 has 16 amino acids. The CDR3 DNA reads TGTGCCAGTAGTATAGTTCGCGGGAGCCCCACAGATACGCAGTATTTT. This encodes CASSIVRGSPTDTQYF. Drawing the rest from reference TRBV19 and TRBJ2-3, the complete variable domain is DGGITQSPKYLFRKEGQNVTLSCEQNLNHDAMYWYRQDPGQGLRLIYYSQIVNDFQKGDIAEGYSVSREKKESFPLTVTSAQKNPTAFYLCASSIVRGSPTDTQYFGPGTRLTVL.

The gene calls are TRBV28 and TRBJ2-7; D might be TRBD2 (7 bases). Germline CDR1 and CDR2: MDHEN and SYDVKM. CDR3 length: 13 amino acids. V gave up 5 bases and J gave up 7 bases, with 15 bases separating them. The CDR3 spells CASSTGLAVEQYV. CDR3 coding DNA: TGTGCCAGCAGTACAGGGCTAGCGGTAGAGCAGTACGTC.

The chain carries TRBV14 and TRBJ1-1; 7 bases match TRBD1. The CDR3 is 13 amino acids. Germline V lookup: CDR1 SGHDN, CDR2 FVKESK. Germline trimming cut 4 bases from V and 4 bases from J; bases unmatched to any gene: 3. The DNA for the CDR3 is TGTGCCAGCAGCCCAGACAGGGCCACTGAAGCTTTCTTT. Its protein product is CASSPDRATEAFF.

The sample holds one count of this clone. The chain has TRBV5-1 and TRBJ1-1, with D perhaps matching TRBD1 (6 bases). Germline assignment: CDR1 SGHRS and CDR2 YFSETQ. V dropped 0 bases and J dropped 3 bases, with 24 bases sitting between them. This CDR3 region has 19 residues. The DNA for the CDR3 is TGCGCCAGCAGCTTGGAGATCGTATCCTGGGGGGGCGCGTACACTGAAGCTTTCTTT. This translates into CASSLEIVSWGGAYTEAFF.

The chain employs TRBV5-6 and TRBJ2-5; 10 bases align to TRBD1. Per the germline V gene, CDR1 is SGHDT and CDR2 is YYEEEE. V gave up 3 bases and J gave up 5 bases; unmatched junction bases: 7. The CDR3 is 15 residues long. As DNA, the CDR3 is TGTGCCAGCAGCTGGGACAGGGGACAAAGGGAGACCCAGTACTTC. As protein: CASSWDRGQRETQYF.

The chain uses TRBV6-2 or TRBV6-3 and TRBJ2-2; D might be TRBD1 (5 bases). Germline V gene lookup returns CDR1 MNHEY and CDR2 SVGEGT. The CDR3 sequence is 16 residues long. V was clipped by 3 bases and J by 0 bases, with 11 bases between them. The CDR3 protein is CASSYWGFTNTGELFF. In DNA form, the CDR3 reads TGTGCCAGCAGTTATTGGGGCTTTACGAACACCGGGGAGCTGTTTTTT.

V gene TRBV6-5 combines with J gene TRBJ1-1; D is possibly TRBD1 (5 bases). The CDR3 has 15 amino acids. V was pared by 0 bases and J by 1 base, with 9 bases between. CDR1 is MNHEY, CDR2 SVGAGI, per germline. CDR3 sequence reads: CASSYSIQGNTEAFF. The CDR3 coding sequence is TGTGCCAGCAGTTACTCGATTCAGGGGAACACTGAAGCTTTCTTT.

The V call is TRBV6-5, the J call TRBJ2-1; perhaps TRBD1 as D (5 bases). Germline V gene data show CDR1 as MNHEY and CDR2 as SVGAGI. Trimming cost V 6 bases and J 4 bases, with 10 bases left between them. This CDR3 has 13 amino acids. CDR3 protein: CASRLRAYNEQFF. DNA for the CDR3: TGTGCCAGCAGGCTCAGGGCATACAATGAGCAGTTCTTC.

V is TRBV27 and J is TRBJ1-2; no clear D. V gave up 2 bases and J gave up 0 bases, with 7 bases separating them. Germline V gene lookup returns CDR1 MNHEY and CDR2 SMNVEV (reference sequence). This CDR3 is 14 amino acids long. Here the CDR3 DNA reads TGTGCCAGCAGTTTAAGCCAAGCTAACTATGGCTACACCTTC. This gives the protein CASSLSQANYGYTF.

This clone is a singleton in its sample. The V gene is TRBV30, the J gene TRBJ2-5; possibly TRBD2 for D (6 bases). Trimming took off 8 bases at V and 1 base at J, with 11 bases between the two ends. Germline V gives CDR1 GTSNPN, CDR2 SVGIG (reference sequence). The CDR3 length is 12 residues. The CDR3 region has the DNA TGTGCCGGAAGGGGACTCCAAGAGACCCAGTACTTC. This translates into CAGRGLQETQYF.

CDR3 residues: CASSLLAGGRGTQYF. Written as DNA, the CDR3 is TGTGCCAGCAGCTTACTAGCGGGGGGCCGTGGGACCCAGTACTTC. The chain recombines TRBV7-3 with TRBJ2-5, with TRBD2 matching over 11 bases. The CDR3 contains 15 residues. Germline loops: CDR1 SGHTA, CDR2 FQGTGA. Germline trimming cut 2 bases from V and 7 bases from J; bases unmatched to any gene: 6.

V and J are TRBV24-1 and TRBJ2-7, with 9 positions matching TRBD1. Germline CDR1 KGHDR, CDR2 SFDVKD. This CDR3 spans 15 amino acids. V was pared by 3 bases and J by 5 bases, with 7 bases of the junction left unmatched. For the CDR3, the DNA is TGTGCCACCAGTGATACCGGGACAGGGATCCACGAGCAGTACGTC. This codes for CATSDTGTGIHEQYV.

The rearrangement joins TRBV27 to TRBJ1-6; D gene uncertain. Trimming took off 4 bases at V and 6 bases at J, with 7 bases between the two ends. Germline V gene lookup returns CDR1 MNHEY and CDR2 SMNVEV (reference sequence). This CDR3 is built from 13 residues. The CDR3 region is CASSYTANSPLHF. In DNA form, the CDR3 reads TGTGCCAGCAGTTATACTGCTAATTCACCCCTCCACTTT.

The gene calls are TRBV7-9 and TRBJ2-3, with 11 nucleotides matching TRBD2. This CDR3 contains 17 residues. V shed 3 bases, J shed 3 bases, and the junction held 8 bases outside the gene matches. Germline V gene sequence: CDR1 SEHNR, CDR2 FQNEAQ (reference sequence). CDR3 sequence: CASSLNSGGAGTDTQYF. The CDR3 bases are TGTGCCAGCAGCTTGAATAGCGGGGGGGCAGGAACAGATACGCAGTATTTT.

V gene TRBV13 combines with J gene TRBJ2-3, with 10 bases aligning to TRBD2. Germline V gene lookup returns CDR1 PRHDT and CDR2 FYEKMQ (reference sequence). The CDR3 extends over 16 amino acids. J was trimmed by 8 bases and V by 5 bases; bases with no gene match: 13. The CDR3 protein is CASSRPGGSGGRTQYF. DNA for the CDR3: TGTGCCAGCAGCCGCCCCGGGGGTAGCGGGGGGCGTACGCAGTATTTT.

This clone came up once. The chain uses TRBV6-5 and TRBJ2-7; maybe TRBD1 (6 bases). This CDR3 contains 15 residues. Between the trimmed V and J ends, which lost 6 bases and 2 bases, there was a span of 17 bases. Germline values: CDR1 MNHEY, CDR2 SVGAGI. The CDR3 sequence: CASREALQGAYEQYV. DNA of the CDR3: TGTGCCAGCAGGGAGGCCCTACAGGGAGCCTACGAGCAGTACGTC.

V gene TRBV27 combines with J gene TRBJ1-4, with D possibly being TRBD1 (5 bases). CDR1 and CDR2 (germline): MNHEY, SMNVEV (reference sequence). The CDR3 contains 14 residues. Trimming cost V 5 bases and J 8 bases, with 15 bases left between them. The CDR3 DNA reads as TGTGCCAGCAGTCGGGGGAGGGGTCGAGAAAAACTGTTTTTT. Amino acid sequence: CASSRGRGREKLFF.

The rearrangement links TRBV7-2 to TRBJ1-1; D not certain. The V and J ends lost 2 bases and 0 bases respectively, with 7 bases between them. This CDR3 has 14 amino acids. In germline, CDR1 is SGHTA, CDR2 FQGNSA. CDR3 nucleotide sequence: TGTGCCAGCAGCTTATCGTCGTTGAACACTGAAGCTTTCTTT. Translating gives CASSLSSLNTEAFF.

A single count supports this clone. The chain carries TRBV18 and TRBJ2-3; TRBD2 agrees at 10 bases. CDR1 is KGHSH, CDR2 LQKENI, per germline. The CDR3 consists of 15 residues. Trimming cost V 1 base and J 6 bases; bases outside gene matches: 4. The CDR3 loop is CASSPQSGGADTQYF. The CDR3, as DNA: TGTGCCAGCTCACCACAAAGCGGGGGGGCGGATACGCAGTATTTT.